This TCR beta chain was recorded in a study of OX40 agonist ivuxolimab in advanced cancers. The wider study: While on treatment, patients had intravenous ivuxolimab at 0.01 to 10 mg/kg every 2 weeks.

This clone was found a few times. The CDR3 consists of 14 residues. CDR1 is SNHLY, CDR2 FYNNEI, per germline. V was clipped by 10 bases and J by 4 bases; unmatched bases: 12. Clones were read by immunoSEQ multiplex PCR, and TCRdb kept only the in-frame ones, dropping some. The table shows around 56,000 clones, with 65% to 85% occurring only once. The gene calls are TRBV2 and TRBJ1-1; 7 positions agree with TRBD1. This TCR came from an adult with an advanced solid tumor such as melanoma, head and neck, liver or kidney cancer. The specimen comprised CD4+ or CD8+ T cells sorted from blood, sampled in a trial of the OX40 agonist ivuxolimab. CDR3: CATLTGYGRTEAFF. The CDR3 nucleotides are TGTGCCACTTTGACAGGGTATGGACGCACTGAAGCTTTCTTT.